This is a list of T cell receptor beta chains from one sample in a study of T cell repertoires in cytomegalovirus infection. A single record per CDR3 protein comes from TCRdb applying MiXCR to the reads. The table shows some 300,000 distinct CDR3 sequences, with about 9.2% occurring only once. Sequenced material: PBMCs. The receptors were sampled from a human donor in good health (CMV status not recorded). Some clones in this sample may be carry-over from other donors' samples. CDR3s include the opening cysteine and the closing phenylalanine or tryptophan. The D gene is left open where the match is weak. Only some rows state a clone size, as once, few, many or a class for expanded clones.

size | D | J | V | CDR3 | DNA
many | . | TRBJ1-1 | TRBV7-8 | CASSFQPSRLTEAFF | TGTGCCAGCAGCTTCCAACCCTCCCGGCTCACTGAAGCTTTCTTT
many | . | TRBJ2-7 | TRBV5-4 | CASSLGGTHSYEQYF | TGTGCCAGCAGCTTGGGCGGGACCCACTCCTACGAGCAGTACTTC
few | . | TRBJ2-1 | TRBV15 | CATSRDRGPLSEQFF | TGTGCCACCAGCAGAGATCGTGGTCCACTAAGTGAGCAGTTCTTC
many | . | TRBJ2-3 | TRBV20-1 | CSARDRGGTEPDTQYF | TGCAGTGCTAGAGATCGGGGAGGGACAGAACCAGATACGCAGTATTTT
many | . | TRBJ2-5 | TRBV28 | CATRGGPDQETQYF | TGTGCCACCCGAGGAGGCCCGGACCAAGAGACCCAGTACTTC
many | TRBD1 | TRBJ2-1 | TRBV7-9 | CASSFLGQGAKEQFF | TGTGCCAGCAGCTTTTTAGGACAGGGGGCGAAAGAGCAGTTCTTC
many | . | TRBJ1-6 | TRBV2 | CASTAEGLVNSPLHF | TGTGCCAGCACCGCTGAGGGACTGGTAAATTCACCCCTCCACTTT
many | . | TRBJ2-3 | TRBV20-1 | CSANLGDTQYF | TGCAGTGCTAACCTGGGGGATACGCAGTATTTT
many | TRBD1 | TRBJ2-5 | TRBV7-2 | CASSPIDRGWETQYF | TGTGCCAGCAGCCCCATAGACAGGGGATGGGAGACCCAGTACTTC
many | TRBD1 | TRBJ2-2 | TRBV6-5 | CASSYRGRNTGELFF | TGTGCCAGCAGTTACAGGGGGCGGAACACCGGGGAGCTGTTTTTT
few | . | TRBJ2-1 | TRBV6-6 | CASSYERGGSYNEQFF | TGTGCCAGCAGTTACGAGAGAGGGGGCTCCTACAATGAGCAGTTCTTC
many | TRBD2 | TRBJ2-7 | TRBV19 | CASSTTSGGVLREQYF | TGTGCCAGTAGTACGACTAGCGGGGGAGTACTACGAGAGCAGTACTTC
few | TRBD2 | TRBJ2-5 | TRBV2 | CASRYGGAQETQYF | TGTGCCAGCAGATACGGGGGGGCACAAGAGACCCAGTACTTC
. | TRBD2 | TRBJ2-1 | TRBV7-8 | CASSLASLAGGRPFYNEQFF | TGTGCCAGCAGCTTAGCGAGCCTAGCGGGGGGCCGACCTTTCTACAATGAGCAGTTCTTC